This TCR beta chain is from a study of glioma-infiltrating T cells. Overall study findings and caveats: Above-expected tissue-blood divergence occurred in all gliomas, most in low-grade ones. Tissue and blood shared very few CDR3 sequences.

This CDR3 is built from 14 residues. The V gene's germline CDR1 is MGHRA and CDR2 YSYEKL. V lost 1 base and J 3 bases, leaving 9 bases between the germline ends. The iRepertoire nested amplicon-rescue multiplex PCR amplified TCR alpha and beta CDR3s from RNA. TCRdb processed the multiplex PCR reads anew with MiXCR; each CDR3 protein has one entry. The sample includes approximately 190,000 distinct CDR3 sequences, over 30% of them seen just once. This clonotype has at least ten counts. What it recognizes is unknown. This receptor was obtained from a human donor with low-grade glioma or glioblastoma, undergoing nonglioma brain surgery, or in good health (not recorded which). The chain recombines TRBV4-1 with TRBJ1-2; D is unresolved. The sequenced sample consisted of glioma tissue, nonneoplastic brain tissue, or PBMCs (not recorded which). The CDR3 nucleotides read TGCGCCAGCAGCCAAGCCCCGCGAGACTATGGCTACACCTTC. This gives the protein CASSQAPRDYGYTF.